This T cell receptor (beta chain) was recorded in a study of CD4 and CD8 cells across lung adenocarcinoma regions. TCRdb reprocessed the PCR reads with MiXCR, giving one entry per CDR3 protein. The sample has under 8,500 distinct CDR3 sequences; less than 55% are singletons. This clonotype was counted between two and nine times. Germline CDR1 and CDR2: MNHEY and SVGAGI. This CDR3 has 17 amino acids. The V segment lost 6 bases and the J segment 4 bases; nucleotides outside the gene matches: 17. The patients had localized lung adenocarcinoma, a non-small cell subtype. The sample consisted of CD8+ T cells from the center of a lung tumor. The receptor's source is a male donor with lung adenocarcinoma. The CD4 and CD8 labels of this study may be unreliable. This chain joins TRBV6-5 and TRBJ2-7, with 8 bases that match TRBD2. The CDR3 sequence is CASRLTPRAGESYEQYF. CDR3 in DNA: TGTGCCAGCAGGTTAACCCCAAGAGCGGGAGAATCGTACGAGCAGTACTTC.